This T cell receptor (beta chain) stems from a study of blood T cells in healthy people across ages. Combining a sample-barcoded 5' primer with a J-beta primer mix, a second PCR ran for 7 to 11 cycles. TCRdb reanalysed the 5' RACE reads using MiXCR and keeps one entry per CDR3 protein. Seen here are roughly 1 million distinct CDR3 sequences, less than 25% observed once, and the top ten hold 0.65% to 0.75%. V was trimmed by 7 bases and J by 5 bases, leaving 14 bases between them. The CDR3 contains 13 residues. CDR1 and CDR2 (germline): SGHTA, FQGNSA. This clonotype was counted only a few times. The data were also submitted as part of a second study, on T cells of mothers and their children.

The material sequenced was blood. The chain has TRBV7-2 and TRBJ1-1; unclear D gene. The TCR originated in a girl under 10 years old in good health. The CDR3, as DNA: TGTGCCAGCACCAGCTACCCTGGGACTGAAGCTTTCTTT. As protein: CASTSYPGTEAFF.